The 27 T cell receptor beta chains in this list originate from one sample, sequenced in a study of T cells in localized non-small cell lung cancer. This table comes from immunoSEQ multiplex PCR, and its TCRdb copy is limited to in-frame clones, with some not included. The data hold several thousand clones, with under 95% observed a single time. The material was peripheral blood mononuclear cells, obtained before any cancer treatment. Receptor source: a male donor at least 60 years old with stage II lung adenocarcinoma.

J is TRBJ2-3 and V is TRBV2; perhaps TRBD2 as D (5 bases). The CDR3 extends over 14 amino acids. Trimming removed 3 bases at V and 1 base at J, with 8 bases between. Germline values: CDR1 SNHLY, CDR2 FYNNEI. CDR3 in DNA: TGTGCCAGCAGTGAGAGAGGGCGCACAGATACGCAGTATTTT. Translated, it gives CASSERGRTDTQYF.

This chain connects TRBV5-4 to TRBJ1-5, with 8 bases identical to TRBD1. This CDR3 has 14 residues. Unmatched junction bases numbered 7, after V lost 4 bases and J lost 7 bases. Germline loops: CDR1 SGHNT, CDR2 YYREEE (reference sequence). The CDR3: CASSQGQGLQPQHF. The CDR3 DNA reads as TGTGCCAGCAGCCAAGGACAGGGATTGCAGCCCCAGCATTTT.

The chain links TRBV18 to TRBJ2-1; the match to TRBD2 covers 11 bases. Per germline, CDR1 KGHSH and CDR2 LQKENI. Trimming removed 2 bases from V and 7 bases from J; junction bases left unmatched: 7. This CDR3 is 16 amino acids long. CDR3 residues: CASSPTSGGPSNEQFF. The CDR3, as DNA: TGTGCCAGCTCACCAACTAGCGGGGGACCGTCGAATGAGCAGTTCTTC.

J is TRBJ2-3 and V is TRBV9, with 9 nucleotides matching TRBD2. Germline V gives CDR1 SGDLS, CDR2 YYNGEE. This CDR3 has 18 amino acids. V trimming: 0 bases; J trimming: 4 bases; junction bases outside the gene matches: 12. CDR3 in amino acids: CASSVAQIAGVGADTQYF. CDR3 nucleotide sequence: TGTGCCAGCAGCGTAGCCCAGATAGCGGGGGTTGGGGCAGATACGCAGTATTTT.

This clone was counted a single time. The chain uses TRBV9 and TRBJ2-2; 7 bases match TRBD1. The CDR3 is made up of 15 amino acids. Germline V lookup: CDR1 SGDLS, CDR2 YYNGEE. Losses at the gene ends were 0 bases for V and 7 bases for J; bases not matched to a gene: 6. CDR3 DNA: TGTGCCAGCAGCGTAGAGCCCACAGGGGACGGGGAGCTGTTTTTT. Translated: CASSVEPTGDGELFF.

Only one count was recorded for this clone. The J gene is TRBJ2-3, the V gene TRBV7-2; 7 bases line up with TRBD1. With V trimmed by 5 bases and J by 3 bases, 5 bases remained unmatched. CDR1 SGHTA and CDR2 FQGNSA come from the germline V gene. The CDR3 covers 14 residues. The chain's CDR3 is CASSAYRGTDTQYF. The CDR3 DNA reads TGTGCCAGCAGCGCCTACAGGGGTACAGATACGCAGTATTTT.

The V call is TRBV9, the J call TRBJ1-1, with D possibly matching TRBD1 (6 bases). The germline V gene encodes CDR1 SGDLS and CDR2 YYNGEE. The CDR3 extends over 15 amino acids. The V end was cut by 4 bases, the J end by 0 bases, with 13 bases between. The CDR3 DNA reads TGTGCCAGCAGCAAAGGAGACAGGCTGAACACTGAAGCTTTCTTT. Encoded protein: CASSKGDRLNTEAFF.

The chain employs TRBV9 and TRBJ2-3; D not certain. Between the trimmed V and J ends, which lost 1 base and 10 bases, there was a span of 16 bases. CDR3 length: 14 amino acids. Germline V gene sequence: CDR1 SGDLS, CDR2 YYNGEE. CDR3 nucleotide sequence: TGTGCCAGCAGCGTATTGAGTGAGAGTAAGGCGCAGTATTTT. It is translated as CASSVLSESKAQYF.

V is TRBV7-2 and J is TRBJ1-6, with D tentatively TRBD1 (5 bases). Deletions cut 2 bases from V and 10 bases from J, with 21 bases between. CDR1 is SGHTA and CDR2 is FQGNSA in the germline V gene. The CDR3 runs 17 residues. The CDR3 nucleotides read TGTGCCAGCAGCTTACAGGCCGCAGGGATGTCCGGCTCACCCCTCCACTTT. It codes for CASSLQAAGMSGSPLHF.

The chain couples TRBV19 to TRBJ2-3; 14 bases fit TRBD2. With 5 bases clipped from V and 6 bases from J, the junction kept 7 bases outside the gene matches. This CDR3 is 16 amino acids long. Germline V gene data show CDR1 as LNHDA and CDR2 as SQIVND (reference sequence). The CDR3 reads CASSSGLAGGSDTQYF. The CDR3 DNA reads TGTGCCAGTAGTTCCGGACTAGCGGGGGGCAGCGATACGCAGTATTTT.

This clone came up once. The chain employs TRBV5-4 and TRBJ1-5; D might be TRBD1 (5 bases). CDR1 is SGHNT and CDR2 is YYREEE in the germline V gene (reference sequence). There are 14 residues in the CDR3. V lost 0 bases, J lost 4 bases, and 8 bases lay in between. The CDR3 loop reads CASSLAGVNQPQHF. Written as DNA, the CDR3 is TGTGCCAGCAGCTTGGCGGGGGTTAATCAGCCCCAGCATTTT. Based on the CDR3 plus reference TRBV5-4 and TRBJ1-5, the full variable domain is ETGVTQSPTHLIKTRGQQVTLRCSSQSGHNTVSWYQQALGQGPQFIFQYYREEENGRGNFPPRFSGLQFPNYSSELNVNALELDDSALYLCASSLAGVNQPQHFGDGTRLSIL.

The chain links TRBV7-9 to TRBJ2-1, with a tentative D call TRBD2 (5 bases). Looked up from germline, CDR1 is SEHNR and CDR2 is FQNEAQ (reference sequence). This CDR3 is 14 amino acids long. The V end lost 0 bases, the J end lost 3 bases, and 6 bases lay between the germline ends. The CDR3 sequence: CASSLAGSYNEQFF. CDR3 DNA: TGTGCCAGCAGCTTAGCAGGGAGCTACAATGAGCAGTTCTTC.

This sequence joins TRBV7-2 and TRBJ1-1, with 7 nucleotides matching TRBD1. Germline CDR1 and CDR2: SGHTA and FQGNSA. CDR3 length: 14 residues. V gave up 2 bases and J gave up 2 bases; unmatched junction bases: 2. CDR3 DNA sequence: TGTGCCAGCAGCTTACAGGGGGGAAACACTGAAGCTTTCTTT. Protein: CASSLQGGNTEAFF.

This chain connects TRBV9 to TRBJ1-1, with a possible D match to TRBD1 (5 bases). Germline CDR1 is SGDLS and CDR2 is YYNGEE. V was cut by 0 bases and J by 2 bases, with 14 bases left in between. This CDR3 is built from 16 residues. The CDR3 sequence: CASSVGPAGSNTEAFF. CDR3 DNA: TGTGCCAGCAGCGTAGGGCCGGCAGGGTCCAACACTGAAGCTTTCTTT.

This clone has a single count. The rearrangement uses TRBV2 and TRBJ2-7; 13 bases match TRBD2. V dropped 4 bases and J dropped 3; count of bases not matched to a gene: 3. The CDR3 length is 15 residues. Germline CDR1 is SNHLY and CDR2 is FYNNEI. Written as DNA, the CDR3 is TGTGCCAGCAGTGGGACTAGCGGGAGCCGCTACGAGCAGTACTTC. It translates to CASSGTSGSRYEQYF.

Here the CDR3 reads CASSLFWGGNTEAFF. In nucleotides, the CDR3 is TGTGCCAGCAGCTTATTCTGGGGCGGGAACACTGAAGCTTTCTTT. The chain joins TRBV5-6 to TRBJ1-1; TRBD1 might be the D (5 bases). V lost 2 bases, J lost 1 base, and 12 bases lay in between. The CDR3 runs to 15 residues. Germline V lookup: CDR1 SGHDT, CDR2 YYEEEE.

This rearrangement joins TRBV7-3 to TRBJ1-2; no firm D call. Germline CDR1 is SGHTA and CDR2 is FQGTGA. V was pared by 5 bases and J by 6 bases, with 13 bases between. The CDR3 extends over 13 amino acids. CDR3 nucleotide sequence: TGTGCCAGCAGCCCCGAGGGAGGGCATGGCTACACCTTC. Its protein product is CASSPEGGHGYTF.

The chain couples TRBV7-2 to TRBJ2-7; tentative D call: TRBD2 (6 bases). V dropped 1 base and J dropped 2 bases, with 9 bases sitting between them. The CDR3 totals 14 residues. The germline V gene has CDR1 SGHTA and CDR2 FQGNSA. CDR3 in amino acids: CASSLGGTAYEQYF. CDR3 DNA sequence: TGTGCCAGCAGCTTAGGCGGGACTGCCTACGAGCAGTACTTC.

V is TRBV29-1 and J is TRBJ1-5; D is perhaps TRBD1 (5 bases). The V gene lost 5 bases and the J gene lost 7 bases, with 18 bases spanning the gap. The CDR3 extends over 14 amino acids. Germline V lookup: CDR1 SQVTM, CDR2 ANQGSEA. The DNA of the CDR3 is TGCAGCGTTCTCACCGGGGGATTCGACCAGCCCCAGCATTTT. Its protein is CSVLTGGFDQPQHF. Complete variable domain (other parts from reference TRBV29-1 and TRBJ1-5): SAVISQKPSRDICQRGTSLTIQCQVDSQVTMMFWYRQQPGQSLTLIATANQGSEATYESGFVIDKFPISRPNLTFSTLTVSNMSPEDSSIYLCSVLTGGFDQPQHFGDGTRLSIL.

The chain is built from TRBV5-1 and TRBJ1-5; D not certain. CDR1 is SGHRS, CDR2 YFSETQ, per germline. Trimming shortened V by 4 bases and J by 2 bases, and 13 bases separated the two germline ends. The CDR3 totals 15 residues. CDR3 residues: CASSPEDPRNQPQHF. DNA of the CDR3: TGCGCCAGCAGCCCGGAAGACCCTCGCAATCAGCCCCAGCATTTT.

This sequence joins TRBV5-1 and TRBJ1-2, with D perhaps matching TRBD1 (5 bases). Germline V gene sequence: CDR1 SGHRS, CDR2 YFSETQ. V lost 0 bases, J lost 8 bases, and 17 bases lay in between. The CDR3 loop spans 15 amino acids. Here the CDR3 reads CASSLEQGEGRGYTF. CDR3 bases: TGCGCCAGCAGCTTGGAGCAGGGAGAGGGACGCGGCTACACCTTC.

This chain links TRBV4-1 with TRBJ1-1; no clear D. Trimming took 2 bases from V and 1 from J, leaving 5 bases between them. This CDR3 is built from 13 residues. Germline-derived CDR1 and CDR2 are MGHRA and YSYEKL. The CDR3 sequence is CASSQRPNTEAFF. DNA of the CDR3: TGCGCCAGCAGCCAACGGCCGAACACTGAAGCTTTCTTT.

The chain joins TRBV27 to TRBJ1-2, with TRBD1 as a possible D gene (5 bases). Trimming shortened V by 0 bases and J by 7 bases, and 18 bases separated the two germline ends. Germline CDR1 and CDR2: MNHEY and SMNVEV (reference sequence). CDR3 length: 16 residues. The CDR3 coding sequence is TGTGCCAGCAGTTTATCGAGGGACGGAGTTTTGGGTGGCTACACCTTC. This sequence encodes CASSLSRDGVLGGYTF.

The gene calls are TRBV7-6 and TRBJ2-7; D is possibly TRBD1 or TRBD2 (5 bases each). V lost 5 bases, J lost 3 bases, and 14 bases lay in between. The CDR3 has 14 amino acids. The germline CDR1 and CDR2 sequences are SGHVS and FNYEAQ. CDR3 protein: CASSPGTGNYEQYF. CDR3 DNA: TGTGCCAGCAGCCCCGGGACCGGAAACTACGAGCAGTACTTC.

The J gene is TRBJ1-1, the V gene TRBV7-9; D may be TRBD1 (6 bases). The CDR3 spans 15 residues. The germline V and J ends were trimmed by 2 bases and 1 base, with 11 bases remaining between them. Germline V gene sequence: CDR1 SEHNR, CDR2 FQNEAQ (reference sequence). Here the CDR3 reads CASSLIVRGNTEAFF. CDR3 bases: TGTGCCAGCAGCTTAATCGTCAGGGGGAACACTGAAGCTTTCTTT.

CDR3 sequence: CASSRLTGRRTGELFF. The CDR3 nucleotides are TGTGCCAGCAGCCGACTTACAGGGAGGAGGACCGGGGAGCTGTTTTTT. This chain links TRBV14 with TRBJ2-2; D possibly matches TRBD1 or TRBD2 (6 bases each). This CDR3 has 16 amino acids. With 4 bases removed from V and 5 bases from J, the gap between germline ends came to 17 bases. CDR1 and CDR2 from the germline V gene are SGHDN and FVKESK.

The rearrangement uses TRBV7-2 and TRBJ1-2, with D perhaps TRBD1 (5 bases). From germline, CDR1 is SGHTA and CDR2 FQGNSA. Trimming cost V 6 bases and J 6 bases, with 14 bases left between them. The CDR3 totals 13 residues. CDR3 protein: CASSFPAGDGYTF. The CDR3 DNA reads TGTGCCAGCAGTTTCCCCGCGGGGGATGGCTACACCTTC.